The rows below give T cell receptor beta chains drawn from one sample of a study of blood T cell repertoires in COVID-19. Here immunoSEQ multiplex PCR was the method, and the copy in TCRdb shows in-frame clones only, minus some. The table shows 200,000 to 300,000 clones, with about 84% occurring only once. Specimen: peripheral blood. These receptors were collected from a woman at least 80 years old with COVID-19, enrolled during active disease. Both conserved end residues are part of each CDR3. D genes are given only for firm matches. A row's size may be missing; if present it is once, few, many or a size class.

-,-,12,TRBV29-1,TRBJ1-1,CSVERAGAEAFF,TGCAGCGTTGAAAGGGCAGGGGCTGAAGCTTTCTTT
-,-,14,TRBV19,TRBJ1-3,CASTHQGSGNTIYF,TGTGCCAGTACCCACCAGGGGTCTGGAAACACCATATATTTT
-,-,16,TRBV6-6,TRBJ2-1,CASSLMAGTLGNEQFF,TGTGCCAGCAGTCTTATGGCGGGGACCCTCGGGAATGAGCAGTTCTTC
TRBD1,-,12,TRBV19,TRBJ1-5,CATTGGLQPQHF,TGTGCCACCACAGGGGGACTACAGCCCCAGCATTTT
-,few,14,TRBV7-8,TRBJ1-2,CASSLMGRSQGYTF,TGTGCCAGCAGCCTCATGGGGAGATCTCAGGGCTACACCTTC
TRBD1,-,14,TRBV7-3,TRBJ2-5,CASSLTQGEKTQYF,TGTGCCAGCAGCTTAACTCAGGGGGAAAAGACCCAGTACTTC
TRBD1,-,17,TRBV4-3,TRBJ1-3,CASSQASTGGTGNTIYF,TGCGCCAGCAGCCAAGCCTCGACAGGGGGCACTGGAAACACCATATATTTT
TRBD1,-,14,TRBV3-1/TRBV3-2,TRBJ1-2,CASSHGLTGDGYTF,TGTGCCAGCAGCCACGGACTGACAGGGGATGGCTACACCTTC
-,-,13,TRBV12-3/TRBV12-4,TRBJ1-1,CASSLGMNTEAFF,TGTGCCAGCAGTTTAGGTATGAACACTGAAGCTTTCTTT
-,-,12,TRBV5-6,TRBJ2-2,CASSLPPGELFF,TGTGCCAGCAGCTTGCCTCCCGGGGAGCTGTTTTTT
-,-,12,TRBV29-1,TRBJ1-3,CSVETAGNTIYF,TGCAGCGTTGAAACTGCCGGAAACACCATATATTTT
TRBD1,-,16,TRBV3-1/TRBV3-2,TRBJ1-6,CASSQGWTGLNSPLHF,TGTGCCAGCAGCCAAGGCTGGACAGGGCTAAATTCACCCCTCCACTTT
TRBD1,-,14,TRBV5-1,TRBJ2-5,CASSLGQVKETQYF,TGCGCCAGCAGCCTCGGACAGGTTAAAGAGACCCAGTACTTC
TRBD1,-,13,TRBV28,TRBJ2-4,CASGTGTGLFQYF,TGTGCCAGCGGAACCGGGACAGGCTTATTTCAGTACTTC
TRBD1,-,13,TRBV2,TRBJ1-2,CASTRDSTNGYTF,TGTGCCAGCACTAGGGACAGCACAAATGGCTACACCTTC
-,-,15,TRBV6-5,TRBJ2-3,CASRPYRGITDTQYF,TGTGCCAGCAGGCCTTATCGGGGGATCACAGATACGCAGTATTTT
TRBD2,-,14,TRBV29-1,TRBJ2-3,CSVSGTSGTDTQYF,TGCAGCGTTTCCGGGACTAGCGGAACAGATACGCAGTATTTT
TRBD2,few,14,TRBV5-1,TRBJ2-1,CASSGLAGSNEQFF,TGCGCCAGCAGCGGACTAGCGGGGTCCAATGAGCAGTTCTTC
-,-,18,TRBV11-2,TRBJ1-3,CASSSGPWGGHSGNTIYF,TGTGCCAGCAGCTCGGGACCGTGGGGGGGCCACTCTGGAAACACCATATATTTT
-,-,15,TRBV7-6,TRBJ1-6,CASSLGGGSSSPLHF,TGTGCCAGCAGCCTCGGCGGGGGGAGCAGTTCACCCCTCCACTTT
TRBD1,-,15,TRBV7-2,TRBJ1-3,CASSIQTGSGNTIYF,TGTGCCAGCAGCATACAGACAGGGTCAGGAAACACCATATATTTT
TRBD2,-,14,TRBV10-1,TRBJ2-5,CASSSSGGGETQYF,TGCGCCAGCAGCTCTAGCGGGGGCGGTGAGACCCAGTACTTC
-,-,13,TRBV21-1,TRBJ1-3,CASSNGWVDTIYF,TGTGCCAGCAGCAACGGGTGGGTTGACACCATATATTTT
TRBD1,-,15,TRBV2,TRBJ1-1,CASQATGKLNTEAFF,TGTGCCAGCCAAGCGACAGGGAAGTTGAACACTGAAGCTTTCTTT
-,once,16,TRBV28,TRBJ1-1,CASSFSPGKVNTEAFF,TGTGCCAGCAGTTTTTCTCCAGGGAAGGTGAACACTGAAGCTTTCTTT
TRBD1,-,17,TRBV5-1,TRBJ2-2,CASSLVQGLGYTGELFF,TGCGCCAGCAGCTTGGTACAGGGGCTCGGTTACACCGGGGAGCTGTTTTTT
-,once,13,TRBV3-1/TRBV3-2,TRBJ1-2,CASSQSGGGGYTF,TGTGCCAGCAGCCAGTCGGGCGGGGGTGGCTACACCTTC
TRBD2,-,15,TRBV14,TRBJ2-1,CASTWSSGPYNEQFF,TGTGCCAGCACCTGGTCTAGCGGTCCCTACAATGAGCAGTTCTTC
TRBD2,-,15,TRBV5-1,TRBJ2-5,CASSLGLAGVETQYF,TGCGCCAGCAGCCTTGGACTAGCGGGGGTGGAGACCCAGTACTTC
-,once,13,TRBV19,TRBJ1-5,CASSIGPNQPQHF,TGTGCCAGTAGTATAGGGCCCAATCAGCCCCAGCATTTT
TRBD2,-,15,TRBV6-4,TRBJ2-3,CASSSSGGATDTQYF,TGTGCCAGCAGTTCTAGCGGGGGGGCCACAGATACGCAGTATTTT
-,-,13,TRBV28,TRBJ1-5,CASMIQGTQPQHF,TGTGCCAGCATGATCCAGGGAACCCAGCCCCAGCATTTT
-,-,15,TRBV2,TRBJ1-6,CASSARTQGNSPLHF,TGTGCCAGCAGCGCCAGGACACAGGGCAATTCACCCCTCCACTTT
-,-,14,TRBV7-8,TRBJ1-4,CASSLVGGDEKLFF,TGTGCCAGCAGCTTAGTTGGGGGCGATGAAAAACTGTTTTTT
TRBD1,-,14,TRBV3-1/TRBV3-2,TRBJ1-1,CASSARDRGTEAFF,TGTGCCAGCAGCGCCAGGGACAGGGGCACTGAAGCTTTCTTT
TRBD1,-,13,TRBV29-1,TRBJ2-3,CSVLKGAPDTQYF,TGCAGCGTTCTGAAGGGGGCTCCAGATACGCAGTATTTT
TRBD1,-,13,TRBV30,TRBJ2-3,CAGTGASTDTQYF,TGTGCCGGGACAGGGGCTAGCACAGATACGCAGTATTTT
-,-,15,TRBV13,TRBJ2-3,CASSFQTVRTDTQYF,TGTGCCAGCAGTTTCCAGACAGTCCGCACAGATACGCAGTATTTT
-,-,14,TRBV28,TRBJ1-5,CASMESYSNQPQHF,TGTGCCAGCATGGAGTCTTATAGCAATCAGCCCCAGCATTTT
TRBD2,few,16,TRBV5-1,TRBJ2-1,CASSLAARGRYNEQFF,TGCGCCAGCAGCTTGGCGGCGCGGGGGAGATACAATGAGCAGTTCTTC
TRBD1,-,15,TRBV11-3,TRBJ2-3,CASSRQGWGTDTQYF,TGTGCCAGCAGCCGACAGGGGTGGGGCACAGATACGCAGTATTTT
-,-,13,TRBV9,TRBJ2-3,CASSVQGTDTQYF,TGTGCCAGCAGCGTTCAGGGAACAGATACGCAGTATTTT
-,few,12,TRBV29-1,TRBJ1-2,CSVLDSAYGYTF,TGCAGCGTTCTCGACAGCGCCTATGGCTACACCTTC
TRBD1,-,14,TRBV6-4,TRBJ1-2,CASRDPNRGHGYTF,TGTGCCAGCAGAGATCCCAACAGGGGGCATGGCTACACCTTC